This is a list of T cell receptor beta chains from one sample in a study of PD-L1 blockade in urothelial cancer. Data came from immunoSEQ multiplex PCR; TCRdb stores just in-frame clones and leaves some out. The sample lists 80,000 to 95,000 clones; over 65% were seen once. The sample here was PBMCs, taken around atezolizumab (anti-PD-L1) treatment. Receptors were obtained from a man in his 70s with urothelial cancer. CDR3s include the opening cysteine and the closing phenylalanine or tryptophan. A D gene is named only where the DNA matches it firmly. A row's size may be missing; if present it is once, few, many or a size class.

J gene: TRBJ2-1
V gene: TRBV2
CDR3 length: 17
clone size: .
D gene: TRBD2
CDR3 DNA: TGTGCCAGCAGTGAAGAAGGTAGCGGGAGCTCCTACAATGAGCAGTTCTTC
CDR3 protein: CASSEEGSGSSYNEQFF

J gene: TRBJ2-7
V gene: TRBV6-1
CDR3 length: 11
clone size: .
D gene: .
CDR3 DNA: TGTGCCAGCAGTGGAAATTTCGAGCGGTACTTC
CDR3 protein: CASSGNFERYF

J gene: TRBJ2-1
V gene: TRBV5-1
CDR3 length: 16
clone size: .
D gene: .
CDR3 DNA: TGCGCCAGCAGCTTGGGCGGGACGACCTCCTACAATGAGCAGTTCTTC
CDR3 protein: CASSLGGTTSYNEQFF

J gene: TRBJ2-3
V gene: TRBV1
CDR3 length: 22
clone size: .
D gene: .
CDR3 DNA: TGCACCAGCAGCCAAGCACCCGATTGTAGCGGGGGGAGGTGTTTGGGCACAGATACGCAGTATTTT
CDR3 protein: CTSSQAPDCSGGRCLGTDTQYF

J gene: TRBJ2-7
V gene: TRBV11-2
CDR3 length: 14
clone size: .
D gene: TRBD2
CDR3 DNA: TGTGCCAGCCGCACCCCGGGGGGGCCCAACGAGCAGTACTTC
CDR3 protein: CASRTPGGPNEQYF

J gene: TRBJ2-7
V gene: TRBV6-6
CDR3 length: 15
clone size: few
D gene: TRBD2
CDR3 DNA: TGTGCCAGCAGTTACTCGGTGGGACTAGCGAACGAGCAGTACTTC
CDR3 protein: CASSYSVGLANEQYF

J gene: TRBJ2-3
V gene: TRBV5-5
CDR3 length: 16
clone size: .
D gene: .
CDR3 DNA: TGTGCCAGCAGCCCGGGACAAACATCTAGCACAGATACGCAGTATTTT
CDR3 protein: CASSPGQTSSTDTQYF

J gene: TRBJ2-1
V gene: TRBV15
CDR3 length: 13
clone size: .
D gene: .
CDR3 DNA: TGTGCCACCAGCATACGGGAGAGGAGTGAGCAGTTCTTC
CDR3 protein: CATSIRERSEQFF

J gene: TRBJ2-1
V gene: TRBV9
CDR3 length: 16
clone size: .
D gene: .
CDR3 DNA: TGTGCCAGCAGCCCGAACCCGGGGAGGAGTTACAATGAGCAGTTCTTC
CDR3 protein: CASSPNPGRSYNEQFF

J gene: TRBJ1-5
V gene: TRBV6-6
CDR3 length: 12
clone size: .
D gene: .
CDR3 DNA: TGTGCCAGCAGTCCACCAGGGCAGCCCCAGCATTTT
CDR3 protein: CASSPPGQPQHF

J gene: TRBJ1-4
V gene: TRBV19
CDR3 length: 16
clone size: .
D gene: TRBD1
CDR3 DNA: TGTGCCAGTATTCTTCAAGACAGGGCAACTAATGAAAAACTGTTTTTT
CDR3 protein: CASILQDRATNEKLFF

J gene: TRBJ2-7
V gene: TRBV6-5
CDR3 length: 13
clone size: .
D gene: .
CDR3 DNA: TGTGCCAGCAGTACCGGTGTCGACTACGAGCAGTACTTC
CDR3 protein: CASSTGVDYEQYF

J gene: TRBJ1-6
V gene: TRBV6-4
CDR3 length: 13
clone size: .
D gene: .
CDR3 DNA: TGTGCCAGTAAACAGGATCTTGATTCACCCCTCCACTTT
CDR3 protein: CASKQDLDSPLHF

J gene: TRBJ2-1
V gene: TRBV7-2
CDR3 length: 12
clone size: .
D gene: .
CDR3 DNA: TGTGCCAGCAGCATTAGCTTAAATGAGCAGTTCTTC
CDR3 protein: CASSISLNEQFF

J gene: TRBJ2-5
V gene: TRBV6-1
CDR3 length: 13
clone size: .
D gene: .
CDR3 DNA: TGTGCCAGCAGGAACAGGGAACAAGAGACCCAGTACTTC
CDR3 protein: CASRNREQETQYF

J gene: TRBJ2-3
V gene: TRBV9
CDR3 length: 14
clone size: .
D gene: .
CDR3 DNA: TGTGCCAGCTCAAGCGGGCCCAGCACAGATACGCAGTATTTT
CDR3 protein: CASSSGPSTDTQYF

J gene: TRBJ1-5
V gene: TRBV6-6
CDR3 length: 14
clone size: .
D gene: TRBD1
CDR3 DNA: TGTGCCAGCAGCAGGGACAGAGGATATCAGCCCCAGCATTTT
CDR3 protein: CASSRDRGYQPQHF

J gene: TRBJ1-1
V gene: TRBV6-6
CDR3 length: 13
clone size: few
D gene: .
CDR3 DNA: TGTGCCAGCAGTTTAGCTGCGAACACTGAAGCTTTCTTT
CDR3 protein: CASSLAANTEAFF

J gene: TRBJ2-3
V gene: TRBV7-2
CDR3 length: 14
clone size: .
D gene: TRBD2
CDR3 DNA: TGTGCCAGCAGCTTAGCGGGGGGGAAAGATACGCAGTATTTT
CDR3 protein: CASSLAGGKDTQYF

J gene: TRBJ2-7
V gene: TRBV5-3
CDR3 length: 17
clone size: .
D gene: TRBD2
CDR3 DNA: TGTGCCAGAAGCCCGGGACTAGCGGGGGGACTCTCCTACGAGCAGTACTTC
CDR3 protein: CARSPGLAGGLSYEQYF

J gene: TRBJ1-4
V gene: TRBV18
CDR3 length: 17
clone size: .
D gene: TRBD1
CDR3 DNA: TGTGCCAGCTCCCCCAGGGGGACAGGGGGGCGAGATGAAAAACTGTTTTTT
CDR3 protein: CASSPRGTGGRDEKLFF

J gene: TRBJ2-2
V gene: TRBV5-1
CDR3 length: 15
clone size: few
D gene: .
CDR3 DNA: TGCGCCAGCAGCCAGATAGCGACGGACACCGGGGAGCTGTTTTTT
CDR3 protein: CASSQIATDTGELFF

J gene: TRBJ1-5
V gene: TRBV4-1
CDR3 length: 13
clone size: .
D gene: .
CDR3 DNA: TGCGCCAGCAGCCCCGAGGGGGGGTGGTCCCAGCATTTT
CDR3 protein: CASSPEGGWSQHF

J gene: TRBJ2-5
V gene: TRBV11-2
CDR3 length: 14
clone size: .
D gene: .
CDR3 DNA: TGTGCCAGCAGCTTCTTGGGGGCTCGAGAGACCCAGTACTTC
CDR3 protein: CASSFLGARETQYF

J gene: TRBJ2-2
V gene: TRBV6-6
CDR3 length: 14
clone size: .
D gene: TRBD2
CDR3 DNA: TGTGCCAGCAGTTGGACTAGAGATGCCGGGGAGCTGTTTTTT
CDR3 protein: CASSWTRDAGELFF

J gene: TRBJ2-2
V gene: TRBV18
CDR3 length: 16
clone size: .
D gene: .
CDR3 DNA: TGTGCCAGCTCCCCTTCCGGGACAACAAACACCGGGGAGCTGTTTTTT
CDR3 protein: CASSPSGTTNTGELFF

J gene: TRBJ2-6
V gene: TRBV7-9
CDR3 length: 15
clone size: .
D gene: .
CDR3 DNA: TGTGCCAGCAGCCCAGGGGGGACTGGGGCCAACGTCCTGACTTTC
CDR3 protein: CASSPGGTGANVLTF

J gene: TRBJ1-1
V gene: TRBV6-5
CDR3 length: 12
clone size: .
D gene: .
CDR3 DNA: TGTGCCAGCAACAGGGCGAACACTGAAGCTTTCTTT
CDR3 protein: CASNRANTEAFF

J gene: TRBJ2-4
V gene: TRBV5-6
CDR3 length: 19
clone size: .
D gene: TRBD1
CDR3 DNA: TGTGCCAGAATAAACCTTCCCGCTACAGGGGTTAGGGCCAAAAACATTCAGTACTTC
CDR3 protein: CARINLPATGVRAKNIQYF

J gene: TRBJ1-1
V gene: TRBV27
CDR3 length: 13
clone size: .
D gene: .
CDR3 DNA: TGTGCCAGCAGTCCCCTGGGGCGCACTGAAGCTTTCTTT
CDR3 protein: CASSPLGRTEAFF

J gene: TRBJ1-3
V gene: TRBV7-9
CDR3 length: 14
clone size: .
D gene: .
CDR3 DNA: TGTGCCAGCAGCCATAGTATCTCTGGAAACACCATATATTTT
CDR3 protein: CASSHSISGNTIYF

J gene: TRBJ1-1
V gene: TRBV6-6
CDR3 length: 11
clone size: .
D gene: .
CDR3 DNA: TGTGCCAGCAGTAAAGAGGGTGAAGCTTTCTTT
CDR3 protein: CASSKEGEAFF

J gene: TRBJ2-7
V gene: TRBV4-2
CDR3 length: 15
clone size: .
D gene: .
CDR3 DNA: TGTGCCAGCAGCCAAGATAATAGCGTAACCTACGAGCAGTACTTC
CDR3 protein: CASSQDNSVTYEQYF

J gene: TRBJ2-2
V gene: TRBV5-4
CDR3 length: 16
clone size: .
D gene: TRBD1
CDR3 DNA: TGTGCCAGCAGCTTGGGGACAGGCGCGAACACCGGGGAGCTGTTTTTT
CDR3 protein: CASSLGTGANTGELFF

J gene: TRBJ2-7
V gene: TRBV7-2
CDR3 length: 14
clone size: .
D gene: .
CDR3 DNA: TGTGCCAGCAGCCCAGACATAAGCTCCTACGAGCAGTACTTC
CDR3 protein: CASSPDISSYEQYF

J gene: TRBJ2-5
V gene: TRBV12-1
CDR3 length: 12
clone size: .
D gene: .
CDR3 DNA: TGTGCCAGCAGCTTTGTTCGAGAGACCCAGTACTTC
CDR3 protein: CASSFVRETQYF

J gene: TRBJ1-1
V gene: TRBV4-2
CDR3 length: 11
clone size: .
D gene: .
CDR3 DNA: TGTGCCAGCAGCCAAGAGAGGGAAGCTTTCTTT
CDR3 protein: CASSQEREAFF

J gene: TRBJ1-2
V gene: TRBV28
CDR3 length: 15
clone size: .
D gene: .
CDR3 DNA: TGTGCCAGCAGTCCCCCCGGACACCAAATCTATGGCTACACCTTC
CDR3 protein: CASSPPGHQIYGYTF

J gene: TRBJ2-7
V gene: TRBV2
CDR3 length: 14
clone size: .
D gene: TRBD1
CDR3 DNA: TGTGCCAGCAGATGGGACAGAGACGCCTACGAGCAGTACTTC
CDR3 protein: CASRWDRDAYEQYF

J gene: TRBJ1-4
V gene: TRBV7-9
CDR3 length: 17
clone size: .
D gene: .
CDR3 DNA: TGTGCCAGCAGCCGCCCTCCAGGGGACCCAACTAATGAAAAACTGTTTTTT
CDR3 protein: CASSRPPGDPTNEKLFF

J gene: TRBJ2-3
V gene: TRBV18
CDR3 length: 15
clone size: .
D gene: .
CDR3 DNA: TGTGCCAGCTCACCACCTAGCGAGGGCACAGATACGCAGTATTTT
CDR3 protein: CASSPPSEGTDTQYF

J gene: TRBJ2-5
V gene: TRBV19
CDR3 length: 16
clone size: .
D gene: .
CDR3 DNA: TGTGCCAGTAGTATTCTGCCAGGGATACAACAAGAGACCCAGTACTTC
CDR3 protein: CASSILPGIQQETQYF

J gene: TRBJ2-7
V gene: TRBV4-2
CDR3 length: 15
clone size: .
D gene: .
CDR3 DNA: TGTGCCAGCAGCCAAGATCTAGGGGGTACCTACGAGCAGTACTTC
CDR3 protein: CASSQDLGGTYEQYF

J gene: TRBJ1-6
V gene: TRBV27
CDR3 length: 14
clone size: .
D gene: TRBD1
CDR3 DNA: TGTGCCAGCAGTTTCACAGGGGCCCGGTCACCCCTCCACTTT
CDR3 protein: CASSFTGARSPLHF

J gene: TRBJ1-5
V gene: TRBV2
CDR3 length: 13
clone size: .
D gene: TRBD1
CDR3 DNA: TGTGCCAGCAAGGGGACAGTGAATCAGCCCCAGCATTTT
CDR3 protein: CASKGTVNQPQHF

J gene: TRBJ1-6
V gene: TRBV5-4
CDR3 length: 14
clone size: .
D gene: TRBD1
CDR3 DNA: TGTGCCAGCAGCTTTGGGACAGAAAATTCACCCCTCCACTTT
CDR3 protein: CASSFGTENSPLHF

J gene: TRBJ1-2
V gene: TRBV5-5
CDR3 length: 13
clone size: many
D gene: TRBD1
CDR3 DNA: TGTGCCAGCAGCCGGACAGGGAACTATGGCTACACCTTC
CDR3 protein: CASSRTGNYGYTF

J gene: TRBJ2-3
V gene: TRBV15
CDR3 length: 17
clone size: .
D gene: TRBD1
CDR3 DNA: TGTGCCACCAGCAGAACACCGGGACAGGGGTACACAGATACGCAGTATTTT
CDR3 protein: CATSRTPGQGYTDTQYF

J gene: TRBJ1-1
V gene: TRBV10-3
CDR3 length: 14
clone size: .
D gene: TRBD1
CDR3 DNA: TGTGCCATCAGCGCACAGGGGTTCGGCACTGAAGCTTTCTTT
CDR3 protein: CAISAQGFGTEAFF

J gene: TRBJ1-1
V gene: TRBV7-9
CDR3 length: 14
clone size: .
D gene: .
CDR3 DNA: TGTGCCAGCAGCCCACAGGGAGTGAACACTGAAGCTTTCTTT
CDR3 protein: CASSPQGVNTEAFF

J gene: TRBJ2-1
V gene: TRBV10-3
CDR3 length: 16
clone size: .
D gene: .
CDR3 DNA: TGTGCCATCAGGGGGCAGGGCGGTAGTTCCTACAATGAGCAGTTCTTC
CDR3 protein: CAIRGQGGSSYNEQFF

J gene: TRBJ2-1
V gene: TRBV11-3
CDR3 length: 14
clone size: .
D gene: TRBD2
CDR3 DNA: TGTGCCAGCACCCCGGGAGGATCTTACAATGAGCAGTTCTTC
CDR3 protein: CASTPGGSYNEQFF